The 10 T cell receptor beta chains below come from one sample, sequenced in a study of cytomegalovirus exposure and HLA in healthy donors. The repertoire was sequenced with immunoSEQ multiplex PCR; TCRdb's copy has only in-frame clones and lacks some. The data show about 360,000 clones, around 86% seen once. Sequencing was performed on PBMCs. These receptors were obtained from a woman aged 18-30 years in good health and CMV-seronegative.

V gene TRBV6-5 combines with J gene TRBJ2-1; D is perhaps TRBD2 (6 bases). V was cut by 3 bases and J by 0 bases, with 9 bases left in between. Germline CDR1 is MNHEY and CDR2 is SVGAGI. This CDR3 region has 15 residues. The CDR3 bases are TGTGCCAGCAGTTATGCGGGAAGCTCCTACAATGAGCAGTTCTTC. Translated, it gives CASSYAGSSYNEQFF.

The V and J genes are TRBV6-6 and TRBJ1-1; D gene uncertain. Germline V lookup: CDR1 MNHNY, CDR2 SVGAGI (reference sequence). Trimming shortened V by 0 bases and J by 5 bases, and 7 bases separated the two germline ends. CDR3 length: 13 amino acids. The CDR3 reads CASSYSGETEAFF. The CDR3 DNA is TGTGCCAGCAGTTACTCTGGAGAGACTGAAGCTTTCTTT.

The rearrangement joins TRBV30 to TRBJ2-7; D is possibly TRBD2 (6 bases). CDR1 GTSNPN and CDR2 SVGIG come from the germline V gene (reference sequence). Trimming took 1 base from V and 2 from J, leaving 21 bases between them. The CDR3 runs to 17 residues. CDR3: CAWSDLIPSGGTYEQYF. DNA for the CDR3: TGTGCCTGGAGTGACTTAATTCCTTCTGGGGGGACCTACGAGCAGTACTTC.

This clone was observed a few times. This chain links TRBV28 with TRBJ1-2; D remains ambiguous. The V gene's germline CDR1 is MDHEN and CDR2 SYDVKM. Trimming took 3 bases from V and 3 from J, leaving 8 bases between them. This CDR3 spans 13 amino acids. The CDR3 here is CASSFNMYYGYTF. CDR3 DNA: TGTGCCAGCAGTTTTAACATGTACTATGGCTACACCTTC.

The chain is built from TRBV15 and TRBJ2-7; D unclear. The ends were cut back, 0 bases at V and 3 bases at J, with 12 bases in the middle. Germline V gene sequence: CDR1 LNHNV, CDR2 YYDKDF (reference sequence). This CDR3 has 15 residues. The CDR3, as DNA: TGTGCCACCAGCAGAGATAGACACCCCGGCTACGAGCAGTACTTC. Translated: CATSRDRHPGYEQYF. Complete variable domain (other parts from reference TRBV15 and TRBJ2-7): DAMVIQNPRYQVTQFGKPVTLSCSQTLNHNVMYWYQQKSSQAPKLLFHYYDKDFNNEADTPDNFQSRRPNTSFCFLDIRSPGLGDTAMYLCATSRDRHPGYEQYFGPGTRLTVT.

The rearrangement uses TRBV28 and TRBJ1-5, with D tentatively TRBD1 (5 bases). The ends were cut back, 6 bases at V and 7 bases at J, with 22 bases in the middle. The CDR3 sequence is 16 residues long. The germline CDR1 and CDR2 sequences are MDHEN and SYDVKM. CDR3 loop: CASRPYDGRKGQPQHF. For the CDR3, the DNA is TGTGCCAGCAGGCCTTACGACGGCCGGAAGGGGCAGCCCCAGCATTTT.

The rearrangement uses TRBV11-2 and TRBJ1-2; D gene ambiguous. This CDR3 comprises 11 residues. Germline CDR1 and CDR2: SGHAT and FQNNGV. With 4 bases removed from V and 4 bases from J, the gap between germline ends came to 4 bases. DNA of the CDR3: TGTGCCAGCAGCTCGGTCTATGGCTACACCTTC. The encoded protein is CASSSVYGYTF.

CDR3: CASSQDVQGGNQPQHF. CDR3 nucleotide sequence: TGTGCCAGCAGCCAAGATGTCCAGGGGGGCAATCAGCCCCAGCATTTT. V is TRBV4-2 and J is TRBJ1-5, with 7 bases fitting TRBD1. Looked up from germline, CDR1 is LGHNA and CDR2 is YNFKEQ. The CDR3 covers 16 residues. V shed 0 bases, J shed 2 bases, and the junction held 4 bases outside the gene matches.

Only one count was recorded for this clone. V gene TRBV11-2 combines with J gene TRBJ2-3; the D gene is possibly TRBD2 (5 bases). The germline gives CDR1 SGHAT, CDR2 FQNNGV. V was cut by 1 base and J by 6 bases, with 23 bases left in between. The CDR3 covers 18 residues. The DNA of the CDR3 is TGTGCCAGCAGCTTAGCGTCCGTCTACGAGAAAAAGCGGGATACGCAGTATTTT. It codes for CASSLASVYEKKRDTQYF.

The chain recombines TRBV28 with TRBJ2-3; 8 nucleotides line up with TRBD2. With 4 bases clipped from V and 5 bases from J, the junction kept 14 bases outside the gene matches. Germline V gives CDR1 MDHEN, CDR2 SYDVKM. The CDR3 length is 17 residues. The CDR3 here is CASSSPRRSGGVDTQYF. The CDR3 coding sequence is TGTGCCAGCAGTTCGCCCCGACGGAGCGGGGGTGTAGATACGCAGTATTTT.